This TCR beta chain was identified during a study of blood T cell repertoires in COVID-19. On the study more broadly: From T cells, B-cell-depleted T cells, or PBMCs came the material, which was cDNA or gDNA.

Germline V CDR1 and CDR2: SGHDT, YYEEEE. This CDR3 has 15 residues. V shed 5 bases and J shed 0 bases, with 11 bases lying between them. Profiling relied on immunoSEQ multiplex PCR, and the TCRdb table lists in-frame clones only, not all of them. The sample holds about 210,000 clones, roughly 75% seen once. The chain carries TRBV5-6 and TRBJ1-4; D is uncertain. The sequenced sample was peripheral blood. This TCR came from a woman aged 70-85 years with acute or convalescent COVID-19. The CDR3 spells CASSSPDTTNEKLFF. In DNA form, the CDR3 reads TGTGCCAGCAGTTCTCCCGACACAACTAATGAAAAACTGTTTTTT.